This note documents a single T cell receptor (beta chain) sequence. The study isolated at least 6.5 million PBMCs from each sample. The authors ran a second PCR of roughly 7 to 11 cycles using a sample-barcoded 5' primer and a J-beta primer mix. TCRdb recomputed calls from the 5' RACE reads with MiXCR, one row per CDR3 protein. The data hold hundreds of thousands of distinct CDR3 sequences, with 40% to 65% observed a single time. V lost 8 bases and J lost 3, with 18 bases in between. This CDR3 has 15 residues. Germline V gene data show CDR1 as SNHLY and CDR2 as FYNNEI. The source of the sample is a study of blood T cells in healthy people across ages.

The chain uses TRBV2 and TRBJ2-3, with D possibly TRBD1 on 5 matching bases. This receptor was identified in a woman over 75 in good health. Input material: blood. Here the CDR3 reads CASLGAGKVTDTQYF. CDR3 sequence (DNA): TGTGCCAGCCTTGGAGCAGGGAAGGTTACAGATACGCAGTATTTT.